Shown below are 31 T cell receptor beta chains from a single sample sequenced in a study of blood T cell repertoires in COVID-19. The assay was immunoSEQ multiplex PCR, and TCRdb's table has in-frame clones only and misses some. The sample has about 33,000 clones; 84% are singletons. Sequencing was carried out using peripheral blood. These receptors originate from a human donor in a cohort sampled during active COVID-19.

V gene TRBV19 combines with J gene TRBJ2-1, with TRBD2 matching over 12 bases. With 6 bases clipped from V and 9 bases from J, the junction kept 6 bases outside the gene matches. This CDR3 region has 14 residues. Germline-derived CDR1 and CDR2 are LNHDA and SQIVND (reference sequence). CDR3 nucleotides: TGTGCCAGTAGCCGGACTAGCGGGGCTGCTGAGCAGTTCTTC. Translation gives CASSRTSGAAEQFF.

The rearrangement uses TRBV5-1 and TRBJ1-6; D possibly corresponds to TRBD1 (5 bases). V lost 5 bases to trimming and J lost 8 bases, with 17 bases between them. The CDR3 runs 15 residues. The V gene's germline CDR1 is SGHRS and CDR2 YFSETQ. CDR3 amino acids: CASSPWVGVDSPLHF. In nucleotides, the CDR3 is TGCGCCAGCAGTCCTTGGGTAGGGGTAGATTCACCCCTCCACTTT.

The gene calls are TRBV19 and TRBJ1-4; D unresolved. The CDR3 extends over 15 amino acids. The V end lost 2 bases, the J end lost 4 bases, and 11 bases lay between the germline ends. The germline V gene has CDR1 LNHDA and CDR2 SQIVND (reference sequence). This CDR3 reads CASSILYSRNEKLFF. CDR3 nucleotides: TGTGCCAGTAGTATACTGTACAGTCGTAATGAAAAACTGTTTTTT.

V usage is TRBV4-3 and J usage is TRBJ1-1; D is possibly TRBD1 (6 bases). The germline gives CDR1 LGHNA, CDR2 YSLEER. Deletions cut 3 bases from V and 7 bases from J, with 12 bases between. The CDR3 is made up of 13 amino acids. This chain's CDR3 is CASSQGYRVEAFF. The CDR3 region has the DNA TGCGCCAGCAGCCAGGGGTACAGGGTTGAAGCTTTCTTT.

The chain uses TRBV28 and TRBJ2-7, with 9 bases lining up with TRBD1. V gave up 5 bases and J gave up 4 bases; unmatched junction bases: 6. The CDR3 length is 14 residues. Germline V gene sequence: CDR1 MDHEN, CDR2 SYDVKM. CDR3 nucleotides: TGTGCCAGCAGTAAGACAGGGGGGGGATACGAGCAGTACTTC. As protein: CASSKTGGGYEQYF.

The chain carries TRBV19 and TRBJ1-5; D gene ambiguous. CDR3 length: 15 amino acids. The germline CDR1 and CDR2 sequences are LNHDA and SQIVND (reference sequence). V was clipped by 7 bases and J by 6 bases, with 19 bases between them. CDR3 coding DNA: TGTGCCAGTACCTGGACTCAAGGGCAAGGTCAGCCCCAGCATTTT. Its translation: CASTWTQGQGQPQHF.

The rearrangement uses TRBV7-2 and TRBJ2-7; 9 bases are shared with TRBD1. CDR3 length equals 17 residues. Germline trimming cut 1 base from V and 3 bases from J; bases unmatched to any gene: 10. Germline V gene lookup returns CDR1 SGHTA and CDR2 FQGNSA. The CDR3 region has the DNA TGTGCCAGCAGCTTAGACGCTACAGGGGGCCCCATCTACGAGCAGTACTTC. Amino acids: CASSLDATGGPIYEQYF.

This chain connects TRBV9 to TRBJ2-5; D unclear. The germline V and J ends were trimmed by 0 bases and 7 bases, with 4 bases remaining between them. From germline, CDR1 is SGDLS and CDR2 YYNGEE. This CDR3 spans 11 amino acids. CDR3 region: CASSVGATQYF. CDR3 sequence (DNA): TGTGCCAGCAGCGTAGGAGCGACCCAGTACTTC.

V and J are TRBV5-3 and TRBJ1-2; the D is unclear. TRBV5-3 is an ORF for which the function is uncertain. The CDR3 contains 13 residues. V lost 3 bases to trimming and J lost 1 base, with 7 bases between them. Here the CDR3 reads CARSSRVNYGYTF. CDR3 coding DNA: TGTGCCAGAAGCTCCCGCGTTAACTATGGCTACACCTTC.

V gene TRBV6-6 combines with J gene TRBJ1-5, with TRBD1 as a possible D gene (6 bases). This CDR3 region has 14 residues. Trimming pared 2 bases from V and 7 bases from J, leaving 12 bases between. The germline V gene encodes CDR1 MNHNY and CDR2 SVGAGI (reference sequence). CDR3 sequence reads: CASSYLGQSQPQHF. The CDR3 nucleotides are TGTGCCAGCAGTTACCTCGGACAGTCCCAGCCCCAGCATTTT.

The V and J genes are TRBV12-5 and TRBJ1-1; 7 nucleotides align to TRBD1. The CDR3 extends over 14 amino acids. The V gene's germline CDR1 is LGHNT and CDR2 FRNRAP. After removal of 1 base from V and 8 bases from J, the junction contained 7 bases not matched to a gene. CDR3 sequence (DNA): TGTGCTAGTGGTTTGGGGGGCAGGGGGGAGGAAGCTTTCTTT. Translation: CASGLGGRGEEAFF.

V usage is TRBV10-3 and J usage is TRBJ1-5, with D perhaps TRBD1 (6 bases). The germline V gene has CDR1 ENHRY and CDR2 SYGVKD. V was clipped by 3 bases and J by 4 bases, with 10 bases between them. The CDR3 has 14 amino acids. CDR3 loop: CAISDRGRNQPQHF. The CDR3 DNA reads TGTGCCATCAGTGACAGGGGTCGGAATCAGCCCCAGCATTTT.

The chain carries TRBV7-5 and TRBJ2-7; the table names TRBD1, a call not compared with the DNA. TRBV7-5 is annotated as a pseudogene. The CDR3 consists of 14 residues. DNA for the CDR3: TGTGCCAGAAGCACCCGACAGGGTACCCACGAGCAGTACTTC. Translating it yields CARSTRQGTHEQYF.

J is TRBJ1-2 and V is TRBV6-5; 11 nucleotides match TRBD1. The CDR3 covers 15 residues. V shed 4 bases and J 7 bases; nucleotides not matched to a gene: 8. CDR1 is MNHEY and CDR2 is SVGAGI in the germline V gene. CDR3 nucleotides: TGTGCCAGCAGTTTTCGGACAGGGGGCGCCCCTGGCTACACCTTC. Protein product: CASSFRTGGAPGYTF.

The chain uses TRBV7-9 and TRBJ2-1, with D perhaps TRBD1 (5 bases). V gave up 5 bases and J gave up 8 bases, with 7 bases separating them. Per germline, CDR1 SEHNR and CDR2 FQNEAQ (reference sequence). There are 11 residues in the CDR3. CDR3 bases: TGTGCCAGCAGCATACAGGATGAGCAGTTCTTC. It specifies CASSIQDEQFF.

The rearrangement joins TRBV2 to TRBJ1-5; D is ambiguous. The germline V gene encodes CDR1 SNHLY and CDR2 FYNNEI. V dropped 5 bases and J dropped 4 bases, with 12 bases sitting between them. The CDR3 is 14 residues long. CDR3 residues: CASSLRQVNQPQHF. The CDR3 DNA reads TGTGCCAGCAGTCTTCGGCAGGTAAATCAGCCCCAGCATTTT.

The V and J genes are TRBV14 and TRBJ1-2, with D possibly matching TRBD1 (5 bases). CDR3 length: 13 amino acids. Germline lookup yields CDR1 SGHDN and CDR2 FVKESK. The V gene lost 2 bases and the J gene lost 8 bases, with 12 bases spanning the gap. CDR3 bases: TGTGCCAGCAGCCAACCTGACAGAGGAGGCTACACCTTC. It specifies CASSQPDRGGYTF.

This chain's CDR3 is CASSLARTGGEAEAFF. In DNA form, the CDR3 reads TGTGCCAGCAGCTTGGCTAGGACAGGGGGCGAAGCTGAAGCTTTCTTT. V and J are TRBV5-6 and TRBJ1-1, with 11 bases matching TRBD1. The trim removed 0 bases at V and 6 bases at J, leaving 7 bases unmatched. Germline V gene data show CDR1 as SGHDT and CDR2 as YYEEEE. The CDR3 covers 16 residues.

This clone was seen more than once but under ten times. This chain links TRBV19 with TRBJ1-5; D is uncertain. The CDR3 runs to 12 residues. Germline CDR1 LNHDA, CDR2 SQIVND (reference sequence). Trimming shortened V by 6 bases and J by 3 bases, and 6 bases separated the two germline ends. CDR3: CASRGDNQPQHF. The CDR3 nucleotides read TGTGCCAGTAGGGGCGACAATCAGCCCCAGCATTTT.

The chain couples TRBV9 to TRBJ1-3, with D unresolved. CDR1 and CDR2 from the germline V gene are SGDLS and YYNGEE. CDR3 length equals 13 residues. V lost 3 bases, J lost 0 bases, and 4 bases lay in between. In DNA form, the CDR3 reads TGTGCCAGCAGCGGACACTCTGGAAACACCATATATTTT. This gives the protein CASSGHSGNTIYF.

J is TRBJ2-5 and V is TRBV2; 7 positions match TRBD1. This CDR3 spans 14 amino acids. Germline V gives CDR1 SNHLY, CDR2 FYNNEI. Unmatched junction bases numbered 7, after V lost 7 bases and J lost 2 bases. This CDR3 is CASKRDRLQETQYF. The CDR3 DNA reads as TGTGCCAGCAAGAGGGACAGACTACAAGAGACCCAGTACTTC.

V gene TRBV19 combines with J gene TRBJ2-1; 11 nucleotides match TRBD1. Germline V gene data show CDR1 as LNHDA and CDR2 as SQIVND (reference sequence). The CDR3 loop spans 15 amino acids. V gave up 5 bases and J gave up 7 bases; unmatched junction bases: 7. CDR3 amino acids: CASSPGTGGRNEQFF. In nucleotides, the CDR3 is TGTGCCAGTAGTCCCGGGACAGGGGGACGGAATGAGCAGTTCTTC.

This clone has a single count. The rearrangement uses TRBV4-3 and TRBJ2-2; D possibly corresponds to TRBD2 (5 bases). The CDR3 length is 15 residues. With 3 bases removed from V and 0 bases from J, the gap between germline ends came to 8 bases. The germline CDR1 and CDR2 sequences are LGHNA and YSLEER. This chain's CDR3 is CASSHGVANTGELFF. In DNA form, the CDR3 reads TGCGCCAGCAGCCACGGGGTGGCGAACACCGGGGAGCTGTTTTTT.

The rearrangement links TRBV14 to TRBJ2-3; D remains ambiguous. Per germline, CDR1 SGHDN and CDR2 FVKESK. The V end was cut by 4 bases, the J end by 2 bases, with 10 bases between. The CDR3 length is 14 residues. The CDR3 DNA follows: TGTGCCAGCAGCCTTCAGGCCCCCACAGATACGCAGTATTTT. It yields the protein CASSLQAPTDTQYF.

The chain recombines TRBV4-1 with TRBJ1-5; D not certain. Between the trimmed V and J ends, which lost 1 base and 0 bases, there was a span of 7 bases. There are 15 residues in the CDR3. Germline assignment: CDR1 MGHRA and CDR2 YSYEKL. CDR3 sequence: CASSQAQNSNQPQHF. In DNA, the CDR3 is TGCGCCAGCAGCCAAGCGCAGAATAGCAATCAGCCCCAGCATTTT.

V usage is TRBV7-6 and J usage is TRBJ2-2; 12 bases are a match to TRBD2. This CDR3 has 14 amino acids. V lost 6 bases, J lost 4 bases, and 0 bases stayed unmatched. Germline V gives CDR1 SGHVS, CDR2 FNYEAQ. This chain's CDR3 is CASRGLAGTGELFF. The DNA of the CDR3 is TGTGCCAGCAGGGGACTAGCGGGCACCGGGGAGCTGTTTTTT.

The rearrangement links TRBV20-1 to TRBJ1-1; D is uncertain. Trimming stripped 5 bases from V and 1 base from J, with 5 bases between. Germline lookup yields CDR1 DFQATT and CDR2 SNEGSKA (reference sequence). This CDR3 is built from 11 residues. This CDR3 is CSARGNTEAFF. Written as DNA, the CDR3 is TGCAGTGCTCGGGGGAACACTGAAGCTTTCTTT.

The rearrangement uses TRBV4-1 and TRBJ2-3; no definite D call. The CDR3 is made up of 14 amino acids. CDR1 is MGHRA, CDR2 YSYEKL, per germline. V lost 5 bases and J lost 4, with 13 bases in between. The CDR3 is CASSSRRVPDTQYF. The CDR3 DNA is TGCGCCAGCAGCTCCCGACGGGTCCCAGATACGCAGTATTTT.

V and J are TRBV15 and TRBJ1-5; no clear D. There are 13 residues in the CDR3. Germline V gene lookup returns CDR1 LNHNV and CDR2 YYDKDF (reference sequence). Trimming took 3 bases from V and 7 from J, leaving 10 bases between them. CDR3 loop: CATSREFSQPQHF. In DNA form, the CDR3 reads TGTGCCACCAGCAGGGAGTTTTCGCAGCCCCAGCATTTT. The complete variable domain, with remaining parts taken from reference TRBV15 and TRBJ1-5, reads DAMVIQNPRYQVTQFGKPVTLSCSQTLNHNVMYWYQQKSSQAPKLLFHYYDKDFNNEADTPDNFQSRRPNTSFCFLDIRSPGLGDTAMYLCATSREFSQPQHFGDGTRLSIL.

V usage is TRBV6-5 and J usage is TRBJ2-7, with TRBD1 as a possible D gene (6 bases). V was shortened by 7 bases and J by 6 bases, with 22 bases between the two germline ends. This CDR3 has 15 amino acids. Germline V gene data show CDR1 as MNHEY and CDR2 as SVGAGI. This chain's CDR3 is CASNRAAPPLSEQYF. The DNA of the CDR3 is TGTGCCAGCAACAGGGCCGCACCTCCCCTATCCGAGCAGTACTTC.

The chain carries TRBV5-5 and TRBJ1-2; the D is unclear. The ends were cut back, 0 bases at V and 8 bases at J, with 20 bases in the middle. Germline V gene lookup returns CDR1 SGHKS and CDR2 YYEKEE (reference sequence). The CDR3 has 16 amino acids. The CDR3 protein is CASSLALTQERRGYTF. In DNA, the CDR3 is TGTGCCAGCAGCTTGGCTCTTACCCAAGAGCGGCGCGGCTACACCTTC.